A selection of T cell receptor beta chains follows, all from one sample in a study of CD8 T cells in ankylosing spondylitis. TCRdb re-called the 5' RACE reads with MiXCR, one entry per CDR3 protein. Of 300,000 to 400,000 distinct CDR3 sequences listed, about 22% were seen once; the top ten hold about 16%. Sample: blood, either unsorted or a sorted T cell fraction (not recorded which). The receptors shown here come from a male donor with ankylosing spondylitis. Each CDR3 is given with its conserved first and last residue. A D gene is named only where the DNA matches it firmly. Size tells how often a clone was seen (once, few, many) or the class of an expanded clone, and some rows leave it out.

>TRBJ1-2|once|TRBV30|.
CAWSVQQIANYGYTF
TGTGCCTGGAGTGTACAACAGATAGCTAACTATGGCTACACCTTC
>TRBJ2-5|few|TRBV4-1|TRBD2
CASSQGLAESPLTQYF
TGCGCCAGCAGCCAAGGACTAGCGGAGAGCCCGTTGACCCAGTACTTC
>TRBJ2-3|few|TRBV11-2|.
CASSFRGAQTTDTQYF
TGTGCCAGCAGCTTTCGTGGGGCACAGACCACAGATACGCAGTATTTT
>TRBJ2-1|few|TRBV7-9|TRBD2
CASSLLSVTSGEQFF
TGTGCCAGCAGCTTACTGTCGGTTACTAGCGGAGAGCAGTTCTTC
>TRBJ2-1|many|TRBV19|.
CASSTKTSGTRLGNEQFF
TGTGCCAGTAGTACCAAAACCTCCGGGACAAGGCTCGGTAATGAGCAGTTCTTC
>TRBJ2-1|few|TRBV21-1|.
CASSKKGGAPRPDQEEQFF
TGTGCCAGCAGCAAAAAAGGGGGGGCACCTCGACCCGACCAAGAGGAGCAGTTCTTC
>TRBJ2-3|.|TRBV7-2|.
CASSLAHPGTSSTDTQYF
TGTGCCAGCAGCTTAGCGCACCCCGGGACCTCTAGCACAGATACGCAGTATTTT
>TRBJ2-1|few|TRBV20-1|.
CSARGVNEQFF
TGCAGTGCTAGGGGGGTGAATGAGCAGTTCTTC
>TRBJ2-7|.|TRBV11-3|.
CASSLETGEGYEQYF
TGTGCCAGCAGCTTAGAAACGGGAGAGGGTTACGAGCAGTACTTC
>TRBJ1-2|few|TRBV5-1|.
CASSGGLIGYEDIGYTF
TGCGCCAGCAGCGGGGGTTTAATCGGATACGAAGATATCGGCTACACCTTC
>TRBJ2-2|.|TRBV5-1|.
CASSVRGRVATGELFF
TGCGCCAGCAGCGTACGAGGGAGAGTGGCCACCGGGGAGCTGTTTTTT
>TRBJ2-2|.|TRBV7-3|TRBD2
CASSPIGGGGYTGELFF
TGTGCCAGCAGCCCGATCGGGGGGGGCGGTTACACCGGGGAGCTGTTTTTT
>TRBJ1-5|.|TRBV27|.
CASSPRTGSNQPQHF
TGTGCCAGCAGTCCTCGGACGGGAAGCAATCAGCCCCAGCATTTT
>TRBJ2-2|few|TRBV7-9|.
CASSLTHTGELFF
TGTGCCAGCAGCCTGACCCACACCGGGGAGCTGTTTTTT
>TRBJ2-1|.|TRBV9|.
CASSVRVSSYNEQFF
TGTGCCAGCAGCGTAAGGGTGAGCTCCTACAATGAGCAGTTCTTC
>TRBJ2-1|few|TRBV18|TRBD2
CASSDFLRAGATNEQFF
TGTGCCAGCTCAGACTTCCTCAGAGCGGGAGCGACCAATGAGCAGTTCTTC
>TRBJ2-7|many|TRBV12-3/TRBV12-4|TRBD1
CASSGQGWAYEQYF
TGTGCCAGCAGCGGACAGGGCTGGGCCTACGAGCAGTACTTC
>TRBJ2-3|few|TRBV12-3/TRBV12-4|.
CASSLGSQRGTDTQYF
TGTGCCAGCAGTTTAGGATCCCAGCGGGGCACAGATACGCAGTATTTT
>TRBJ1-3|.|TRBV19|.
CASSISVGPSSGNTIYF
TGTGCCAGTAGTATCAGTGTAGGGCCGAGCTCTGGAAACACCATATATTTT
>TRBJ1-1|few|TRBV7-9|TRBD1
CASSAQGAPGTEAFF
TGTGCCAGCAGCGCACAGGGGGCACCGGGCACTGAAGCTTTCTTT
>TRBJ2-3|.|TRBV7-8|.
CASSPQGTTGDTQYF
TGTGCCAGCAGCCCCCAGGGGACAACTGGAGATACGCAGTATTTT
>TRBJ2-3|few|TRBV12-3/TRBV12-4|TRBD2
CASSLGASGNTDTQYF
TGTGCCAGCAGTTTAGGGGCTAGCGGGAACACAGATACGCAGTATTTT
>TRBJ2-2|.|TRBV6-1|.
CASATGNTGELFF
TGTGCCAGCGCTACCGGGAACACCGGGGAGCTGTTTTTT
>TRBJ1-4|.|TRBV7-9|.
CASRGRKMDEKLFF
TGTGCCAGCAGGGGACGGAAGATGGATGAAAAACTGTTTTTT
>TRBJ1-4|few|TRBV29-1|.
CSVADRASNKNEKLFF
TGCAGCGTTGCGGACAGAGCCTCTAACAAAAATGAAAAACTGTTTTTT
>TRBJ2-3|.|TRBV15|.
CATSRDQDTNFDTQYF
TGTGCCACCAGCAGAGATCAGGATACGAACTTTGATACGCAGTATTTT
>TRBJ1-1|few|TRBV12-3/TRBV12-4|.
CASSLRRGGVTEAFF
TGTGCCAGCAGTTTACGGCGGGGGGGAGTCACTGAAGCTTTCTTT
>TRBJ2-1|.|TRBV18|TRBD2
CASSPMAGAYNEQFF
TGTGCCAGCTCACCAATGGCGGGAGCCTACAATGAGCAGTTCTTC
>TRBJ1-2|.|TRBV20-1|.
CSARDFRGAVGYTF
TGCAGTGCTAGAGATTTTAGGGGGGCCGTTGGCTACACCTTC
>TRBJ2-7|.|TRBV12-3/TRBV12-4|.
CASSLSAGTAEQYF
TGTGCCAGCAGCTTGAGTGCTGGAACAGCAGAGCAGTACTTC
>TRBJ2-7|.|TRBV20-1|.
CSARGDRTYEQYF
TGCAGTGCTAGAGGTGACAGGACCTACGAGCAGTACTTC
>TRBJ2-3|.|TRBV10-3|TRBD2
CAISETSGDGTDTQYF
TGTGCCATCAGTGAGACTAGCGGGGACGGCACAGATACGCAGTATTTT
>TRBJ1-1|few|TRBV21-1|.
CATEQGPYTEAFF
TGTGCCACCGAACAGGGGCCGTACACTGAAGCTTTCTTT
>TRBJ1-5|.|TRBV20-1|TRBD1
CSARSRQGGYQPQHF
TGCAGTGCTCGAAGCAGACAGGGAGGATATCAGCCCCAGCATTTT
>TRBJ2-1|few|TRBV3-1|.
CASSPISRGSEQFF
TGTGCCAGCAGTCCTATCTCCAGGGGTAGTGAGCAGTTCTTC